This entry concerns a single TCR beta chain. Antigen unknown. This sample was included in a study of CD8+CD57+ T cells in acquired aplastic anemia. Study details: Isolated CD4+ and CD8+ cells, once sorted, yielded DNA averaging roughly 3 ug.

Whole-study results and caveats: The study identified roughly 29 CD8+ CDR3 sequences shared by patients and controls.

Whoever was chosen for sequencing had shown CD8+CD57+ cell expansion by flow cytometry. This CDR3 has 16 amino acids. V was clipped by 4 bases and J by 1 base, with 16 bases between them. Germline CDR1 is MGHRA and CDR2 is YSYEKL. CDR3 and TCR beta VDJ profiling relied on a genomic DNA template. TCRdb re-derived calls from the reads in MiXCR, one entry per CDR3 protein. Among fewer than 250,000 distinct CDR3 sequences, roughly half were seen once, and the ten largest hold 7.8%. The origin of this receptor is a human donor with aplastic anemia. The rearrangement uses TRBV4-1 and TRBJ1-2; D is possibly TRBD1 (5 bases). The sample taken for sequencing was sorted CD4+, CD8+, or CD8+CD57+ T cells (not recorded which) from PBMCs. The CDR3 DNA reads TGCGCCAGCAGCCCCCGAGGGGAAGGGGATAACTATGGCTACACCTTC. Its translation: CASSPRGEGDNYGYTF.